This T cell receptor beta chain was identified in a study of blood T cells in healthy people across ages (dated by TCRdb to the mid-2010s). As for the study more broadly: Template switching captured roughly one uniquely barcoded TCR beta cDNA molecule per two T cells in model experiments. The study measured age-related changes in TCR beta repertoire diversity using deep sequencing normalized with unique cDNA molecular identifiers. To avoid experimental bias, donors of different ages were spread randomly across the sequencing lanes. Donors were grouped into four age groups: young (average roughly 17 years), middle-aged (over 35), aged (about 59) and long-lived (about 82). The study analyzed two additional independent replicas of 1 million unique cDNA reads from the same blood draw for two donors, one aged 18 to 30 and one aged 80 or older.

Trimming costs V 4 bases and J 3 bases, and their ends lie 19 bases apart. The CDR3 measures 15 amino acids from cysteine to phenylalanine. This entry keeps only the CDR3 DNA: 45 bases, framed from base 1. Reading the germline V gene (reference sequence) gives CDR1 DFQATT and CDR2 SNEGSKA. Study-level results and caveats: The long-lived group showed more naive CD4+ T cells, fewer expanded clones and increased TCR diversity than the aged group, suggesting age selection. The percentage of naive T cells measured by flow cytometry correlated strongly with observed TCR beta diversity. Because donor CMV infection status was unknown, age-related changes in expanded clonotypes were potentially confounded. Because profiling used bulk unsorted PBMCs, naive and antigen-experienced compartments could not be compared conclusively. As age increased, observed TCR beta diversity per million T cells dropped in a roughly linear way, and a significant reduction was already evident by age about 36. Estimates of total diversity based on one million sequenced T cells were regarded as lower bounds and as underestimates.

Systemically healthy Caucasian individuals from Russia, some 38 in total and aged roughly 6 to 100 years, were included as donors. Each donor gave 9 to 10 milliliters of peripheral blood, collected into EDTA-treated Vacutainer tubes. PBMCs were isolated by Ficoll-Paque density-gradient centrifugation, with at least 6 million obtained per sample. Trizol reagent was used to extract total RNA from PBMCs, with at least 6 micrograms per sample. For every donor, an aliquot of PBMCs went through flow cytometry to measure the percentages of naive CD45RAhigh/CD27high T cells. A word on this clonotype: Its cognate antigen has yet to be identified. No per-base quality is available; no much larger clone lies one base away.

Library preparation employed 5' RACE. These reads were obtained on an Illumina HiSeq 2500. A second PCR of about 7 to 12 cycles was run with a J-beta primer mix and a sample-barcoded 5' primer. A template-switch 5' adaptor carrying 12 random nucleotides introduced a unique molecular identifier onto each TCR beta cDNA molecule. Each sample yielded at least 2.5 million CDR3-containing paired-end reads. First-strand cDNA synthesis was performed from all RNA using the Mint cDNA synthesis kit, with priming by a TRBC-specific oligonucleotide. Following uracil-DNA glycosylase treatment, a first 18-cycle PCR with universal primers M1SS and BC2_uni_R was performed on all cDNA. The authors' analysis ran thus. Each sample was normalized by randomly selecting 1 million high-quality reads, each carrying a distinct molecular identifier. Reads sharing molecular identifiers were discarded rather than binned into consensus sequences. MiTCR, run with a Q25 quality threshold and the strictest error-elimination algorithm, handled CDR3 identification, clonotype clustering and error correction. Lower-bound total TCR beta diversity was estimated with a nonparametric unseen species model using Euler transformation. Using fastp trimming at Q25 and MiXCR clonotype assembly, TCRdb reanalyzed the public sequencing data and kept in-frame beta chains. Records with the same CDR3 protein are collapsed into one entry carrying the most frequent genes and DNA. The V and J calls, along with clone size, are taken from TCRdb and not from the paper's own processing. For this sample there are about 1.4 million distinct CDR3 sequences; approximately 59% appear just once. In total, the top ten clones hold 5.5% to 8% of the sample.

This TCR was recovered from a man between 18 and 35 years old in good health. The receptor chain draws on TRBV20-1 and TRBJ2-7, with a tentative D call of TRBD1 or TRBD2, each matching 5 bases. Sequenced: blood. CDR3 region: CSATWGTELGYEQYF. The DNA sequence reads TGCAGTGCTACCTGGGGGACCGAATTGGGCTACGAGCAGTACTTC.